This T cell receptor (beta chain) was recovered during a study of persistence of HIV-infected CD4 T cells (TCRdb year 2020). About the study as a whole: CMV- and HIV-1 Gag-responding CD4+ T cells were isolated from ART-treated individuals so that antigen-driven clonal expansion of HIV-1-infected cells could be examined. The TCR cluster analysis across participants included eight or nine participants for CMV and six or seven participants for Gag. The clonality of all cells in each sorted population was assessed by TCRbeta sequencing, whereas the clonality of infected cells was assessed by proviral sequencing. Apart from two participants who underwent leukapheresis at a single time point, peripheral blood samples of up to 180 mL were collected from participants at multiple time points. The median time participants had been on suppressive ART was roughly eight years.

For this clone: The clone's antigen remains unknown. There are no base qualities to consult, and no much larger clone falls within one base.

Summary of the overall study and its limitations: Only a small number of individuals took part in the study, and only a limited range of antigens was tested. Bulk TCR analyses could not be limited to the rare CMV-responding cells that actually contained HIV-1 proviruses. TCRbeta richness in CMV- and Gag-responding cells was significantly lower than in anti-CD3/anti-CD28-responding cells; CMV-responding cells had higher oligoclonality than CD3/CD28-stimulated and Gag-responding cells. TCR oligoclonality correlated with proviral oligoclonality within the same sorted populations. Antigen-responding cells were enriched for degenerate expanded CDR3beta sequences, which suggests convergent selection of CD4+ responses to CMV and Gag.

The CDR3 contains 11 residues, cysteine and phenylalanine counted. Only the CDR3 region is kept as DNA, spanning 33 bases read in frame from base 1. Via the germline V gene (reference sequence), CDR1 is DFQATT and CDR2 SNEGSKA. V loses 4 bases of germline sequence and J loses 8 bases, and the interval between the two ends is 9 bases. The meaning of the sample's treatment or condition label: suppressive antiretroviral therapy. Lysates of CMV-infected fibroblasts at 10 ug/mL were used to stimulate the cells. Nonresponding CD40L-negative CD69-negative CD45RO-high memory CD4+ T cells were sorted as memory populations depleted of antigen-responding cells. HIV-1-infected adults in whom suppressive ART had been started during chronic infection were enrolled as participants. Plasma HIV-1 RNA had been undetectable (below 50 copies/mL) in participants for at least 4 years. To be included, participants needed a CD4+ T cell count above 400 cells/uL and a positive CMV serology. Before stimulation, PBMCs were isolated using density centrifugation and then depleted of CD8+ T cells. For 18 hours, CD8-depleted PBMCs were stimulated with anti-CD28/CD49d costimulation, a CD40-blocking antibody, and enfuvirtide, which was added to prevent new infections. Cell sorting was done on a Beckman Coulter MoFlo Legacy or XDP sorter, and dead cells were excluded with propidium iodide. For samples with more than one million cells, genomic DNA was extracted with the QIAamp DNA Mini Kit, and for all other samples the Quick-DNA Microprep Kit was used.

The immunoSEQ hsTCRB assay version 4, run in survey mode, was used to sequence TCRbeta repertoires from genomic DNA. Genomic DNA was diluted to roughly 10 ng/uL, and up to about 1 ug per sample was used for TCRbeta sequencing. In the paper's pipeline: TCRbeta data analysis was done in ImmunoSeq Analyzer 3.0, and diversity was calculated on productive nucleotide rearrangements. Using the Immunarch R package, the improved Chao index served to estimate lower-bound TCR diversity and the Gini coefficient served to estimate clonality. Nucleotide rearrangements that differed but encoded the same CDR3beta amino acid sequence were counted as separate clonotypes. Differential abundance analysis found TCRbeta sequences that were significantly enriched in antigen-responding cells compared with anti-CD3/anti-CD28-activated cells. GLIPH2 clustered TCRs by predicted peptide-MHC specificity, both within individual participants and across merged participant data sets. TCRdb retrieved this table from immuneACCESS and kept in-frame rearrangements only. Not all clones are present; in checked studies, unresolved V genes account for under half, and no reason is known for the remainder. That table supplies the V and J calls and clone size; D and trimming were determined from the DNA. This sample gives 25,000 to 30,000 clones in total; roughly 78% of them show up just once. About 4.5% of the sample comes from the top ten.

The sequencing here drew on CD4+ T cells sorted from PBMCs after approximately 19-hour stimulation, taken from a patient who received antiretroviral therapy. The sample's cell subset or site, from its label and the paper: CD40L-CD69- CD45RO-high memory CD4 T cells not responding to CMV lysate. The chain was built from TRBV20-1 and TRBJ1-3; the D gene cannot be named for sure. The source of this sequence is an adult man with HIV who was CMV-seropositive. CDR3 region: CSANPLYTIYF. Read as DNA, the sequence is TGCAGTGCTAACCCCTTGTACACCATATATTTT.